These 19 T cell receptor beta chains were sequenced from one sample in a study of blood T cells in healthy people across ages. Then a second PCR, running about 6 to 11 cycles, was carried out with a sample-barcoded 5' primer and a J-beta primer mix. TCRdb analysed the 5' RACE reads with MiXCR anew, one entry per CDR3 protein. Among fewer than 1,200,000 distinct CDR3 sequences listed, roughly 24% were seen once. The same sample was also used in a study of T cells of mothers and their children.

Sequenced sample: blood. Every receptor here comes from a girl aged 2-15 years in good health.

About this clonotype itself: At one of its ends the junction is not consistent with the germline gene, which may arise from a read error. The V and J genes are TRBV6-1 and TRBJ2-7, with D unresolved. The CDR3 is 12 residues long. Germline loops: CDR1 MNHNS, CDR2 SASEGT. In nucleotides, the CDR3 is TGTGCCAGCACCGCAACCTCCTGCGAGCAGTACTTC. Encoded protein: CASTATSCEQYF.

This clonotype has only a few counts. The V call is TRBV27, the J call TRBJ2-7, with a possible D match to TRBD2 (6 bases). The V and J ends lost 6 bases and 3 bases respectively, with 15 bases between them. Germline-derived CDR1 and CDR2 are MNHEY and SMNVEV (reference sequence). The CDR3 is made up of 14 amino acids. CDR3 nucleotides: TGTGCCAGCAGACCAGGCGGGGTCGGCTACGAGCAGTACTTC. Its translation is CASRPGGVGYEQYF.

This clonotype was seen a few times. The V and J genes are TRBV3-1 and TRBJ2-5; 8 bases map to TRBD2. The CDR3 runs 15 residues. Germline assignment: CDR1 LGHDT and CDR2 YNNKEL (reference sequence). J was trimmed by 5 bases and V by 1 base; bases with no gene match: 6. The CDR3 DNA sequence: TGTGCCAGCAGCCAAGGGCGGGGGGCGACGGAGACCCAGTACTTC. Residues: CASSQGRGATETQYF.

The chain recombines TRBV27 with TRBJ2-7; 7 bases agree with TRBD1. The CDR3 is 13 amino acids. Germline values: CDR1 MNHEY, CDR2 SMNVEV (reference sequence). Trimming took 6 bases from V and 2 from J; bases not matched to a gene: 4. CDR3 loop: CASSGQDAYEQYF. CDR3 coding DNA: TGTGCCAGCAGCGGACAGGACGCCTACGAGCAGTACTTC.

This clonotype was found a few times. This chain connects TRBV7-3 to TRBJ2-3; D gene ambiguous. Trimming pared 3 bases from V and 4 bases from J, leaving 23 bases between. The CDR3 sequence is 18 residues long. Looked up from germline, CDR1 is SGHTA and CDR2 is FQGTGA. CDR3 in amino acids: CASSFRPGDKVNADTQYF. The CDR3 coding sequence is TGTGCCAGCAGCTTTCGGCCCGGAGACAAGGTGAACGCAGATACGCAGTATTTT. The whole variable domain, remainder taken from reference TRBV7-3 and TRBJ2-3, is GAGVSQTPSNKVTEKGKYVELRCDPISGHTALYWYRQSLGQGPEFLIYFQGTGAADDSGLPNDRFFAVRPEGSVSTLKIQRTERGDSAVYLCASSFRPGDKVNADTQYFGPGTRLTVL.

This chain joins TRBV15 and TRBJ2-1; TRBD2 aligns across 11 bases. The CDR3 spans 14 residues. After removal of 0 bases from V and 14 bases from J, the junction contained 6 bases not matched to a gene. The germline gives CDR1 LNHNV, CDR2 YYDKDF (reference sequence). As DNA, the CDR3 is TGTGCCACCAGCAGAGACCCTACTAGCGGGAGTAAGTTCTTC. Amino acid sequence: CATSRDPTSGSKFF.

The chain recombines TRBV29-1 with TRBJ1-2; D is unresolved. V lost 3 bases, J lost 8 bases, and 16 bases lay in between. The CDR3 is made up of 13 amino acids. Germline CDR1 reads SQVTM; CDR2 reads ANQGSEA. DNA for the CDR3: TGCAGCGTTGATGGTCAGATCGCAGGCGGCTACACCTTC. Protein: CSVDGQIAGGYTF. Combining the CDR3 with reference TRBV29-1 and TRBJ1-2 gives the whole variable domain SAVISQKPSRDICQRGTSLTIQCQVDSQVTMMFWYRQQPGQSLTLIATANQGSEATYESGFVIDKFPISRPNLTFSTLTVSNMSPEDSSIYLCSVDGQIAGGYTFGSGTRLTVV.

The chain couples TRBV29-1 to TRBJ2-3, with 9 bases identical to TRBD2. This CDR3 has 15 amino acids. Per germline, CDR1 SQVTM and CDR2 ANQGSEA. J was trimmed by 4 bases and V by 5 bases; bases with no gene match: 10. The CDR3 here is CSVHTVAGGADTQYF. The CDR3 region has the DNA TGCAGCGTTCACACGGTCGCGGGAGGGGCAGATACGCAGTATTTT.

This clonotype was seen only a few times. The chain recombines TRBV13 with TRBJ1-4; the D gene is possibly TRBD1 (6 bases). Germline-derived CDR1 and CDR2 are PRHDT and FYEKMQ (reference sequence). This CDR3 comprises 17 residues. Trimming left V 5 bases short and J 8 bases short, with 24 bases between. This CDR3 is CASSPLGTQGRLEKLFF. CDR3 coding DNA: TGTGCCAGCAGCCCCCTGGGGACACAGGGCAGGCTCGAAAAACTGTTTTTT.

There are a few counts of this clonotype. The chain carries TRBV20-1 and TRBJ2-7; unclear D gene. The CDR3 spans 13 residues. With 1 base removed from V and 2 bases from J, the gap between germline ends came to 9 bases. Germline V gene lookup returns CDR1 DFQATT and CDR2 SNEGSKA (reference sequence). The CDR3 is CSARVRVTYEQYF. CDR3 nucleotide sequence: TGCAGTGCTAGAGTACGGGTAACCTACGAGCAGTACTTC.

This chain links TRBV6-4 with TRBJ1-4, with D possibly matching TRBD1 (5 bases). This CDR3 spans 21 amino acids. Germline V gives CDR1 MRHNA, CDR2 SNTAGT. V shed 2 bases and J shed 0 bases, with 25 bases lying between them. CDR3 coding DNA: TGTGCCAGCAGTGACAGGTGTCTCCGGGACGGGCCCGATGCAACTAATGAAAAACTGTTTTTT. Amino acids: CASSDRCLRDGPDATNEKLFF.

The chain couples TRBV5-5 to TRBJ1-2; TRBD1 matches at 7 bases. The V segment lost 0 bases and the J segment 8 bases; nucleotides outside the gene matches: 7. CDR3 length: 14 residues. Germline CDR1 reads SGHKS; CDR2 reads YYEKEE (reference sequence). The CDR3: CASSLGARGEGYTF. The CDR3 DNA reads as TGTGCCAGCAGCTTGGGCGCCAGGGGGGAAGGCTACACCTTC. The full variable domain, in which reference TRBV5-5 and TRBJ1-2 provide the parts outside the CDR3, is DAGVTQSPTHLIKTRGQQVTLRCSPISGHKSVSWYQQVLGQGPQFIFQYYEKEERGRGNFPDRFSARQFPNYSSELNVNALLLGDSALYLCASSLGARGEGYTFGSGTRLTVV.

The V and J genes are TRBV21-1 and TRBJ2-7; the table's D call TRBD2 went unverified against the DNA. TRBV21-1 is tagged as a pseudogene. The CDR3 loop spans 16 amino acids. The CDR3 protein is CASSKVGRRSMNEQYF. For the CDR3, the DNA is TGTGCCAGCAGCAAAGTCGGGAGGCGCTCTATGAACGAGCAGTACTTC.

Only a few counts were recorded for this clonotype. The chain joins TRBV19 to TRBJ1-2; no clear D. V was pared by 10 bases and J by 5 bases, with 14 bases between. Germline V lookup: CDR1 LNHDA, CDR2 SQIVND (reference sequence). The CDR3 sequence is 12 residues long. The chain's CDR3 is CATSDGLYGYTF. As DNA, the CDR3 is TGTGCCACCTCGGACGGCCTTTATGGCTACACCTTC.

This clonotype is a singleton in its sample. This chain connects TRBV5-1 to TRBJ2-7; 9 nucleotides align to TRBD1. The CDR3 runs to 14 residues. V trimming: 0 bases; J trimming: 5 bases; junction bases outside the gene matches: 3. Germline V CDR1 and CDR2: SGHRS, YFSETQ. The CDR3 spells CASSLEQGADEQYF. CDR3 sequence (DNA): TGCGCCAGCAGCTTGGAACAGGGGGCCGACGAGCAGTACTTC.

J is TRBJ2-5 and V is TRBV28; 8 bases line up with TRBD2. This CDR3 region has 18 residues. Trimming took 5 bases from V and 5 from J; bases not matched to a gene: 19. CDR1 and CDR2 from the germline V gene are MDHEN and SYDVKM. CDR3 DNA: TGTGCCAGCAGTGCCACCATTAAAGCGGGAGTTGTGAGGGAGACCCAGTACTTC. It is translated as CASSATIKAGVVRETQYF.

The rearrangement uses TRBV7-9 and TRBJ1-2; D call uncertain. The ends were cut back, 3 bases at V and 4 bases at J, with 18 bases in the middle. CDR3 length: 16 residues. CDR1 and CDR2 (germline): SEHNR, FQNEAQ (reference sequence). CDR3 in DNA: TGTGCCAGCAGCTTCGAGGACGGCAACCGAGTCTATGGCTACACCTTC. Its translation: CASSFEDGNRVYGYTF. Using reference TRBV7-9 and TRBJ1-2 for the parts outside the CDR3, the full variable domain is DTGVSQNPRHKITKRGQNVTFRCDPISEHNRLYWYRQTLGQGPEFLTYFQNEAQLEKSRLLSDRFSAERPKGSFSTLEIQRTEQGDSAMYLCASSFEDGNRVYGYTFGSGTRLTVV.

This clonotype was seen more than once but under ten times. The V call is TRBV29-1, the J call TRBJ1-1; D remains unclear. Germline values: CDR1 SQVTM, CDR2 ANQGSEA. Trimming took 4 bases from V and 11 from J, leaving 14 bases between them. The CDR3 sequence is 11 residues long. The CDR3 DNA follows: TGCAGCGTTGGACCTATCGGTCCCGCTTTCTTT. Encoded protein: CSVGPIGPAFF. The entire variable domain, with the rest obtained from reference TRBV29-1 and TRBJ1-1, is as follows: SAVISQKPSRDICQRGTSLTIQCQVDSQVTMMFWYRQQPGQSLTLIATANQGSEATYESGFVIDKFPISRPNLTFSTLTVSNMSPEDSSIYLCSVGPIGPAFFGQGTRLTVV.

This clonotype appeared a few times. The chain couples TRBV10-3 to TRBJ2-2, with D possibly TRBD1 on 6 matching bases. Trimming cost V 9 bases and J 1 base, with 15 bases left between them. Germline V lookup: CDR1 ENHRY, CDR2 SYGVKD. The CDR3 has 15 residues. The CDR3 spells CAISTGIQNTGELFF. CDR3 coding DNA: TGTGCCATTTCCACAGGGATTCAGAACACCGGGGAGCTGTTTTTT.